The 32 T cell receptor beta chains below were found in one sample sequenced in a study of T cells in women clearing cervical HPV infection. Using immunoSEQ multiplex PCR, the repertoire was profiled, and TCRdb retains in-frame clones only, with some absent. Here the sample table reports tens of thousands of clones. Sequenced: blood buffy coat. The receptors stem from a woman between 18 and 70 years old with a cervical HPV16 infection that either progressed to CIN3+ or cleared (not recorded which).

To note about this clone: The CDR3 goes on 3 residues after the read ends, and that part is filled in from the germline J gene. J is TRBJ1-2 and V is TRBV5-1, with 8 bases fitting TRBD1. The CDR3 is 14 residues long. CDR1 is SGHRS, CDR2 YFSETQ, per germline. The DNA read from the CDR3 is TGCGCCAGCAGCTACGGACAGGGCGGTCGCGGC. Translating gives CASSYGQGGRG. The CDR3 reads in full as CASSYGQGGRGYTF.

Remarks on this clone: From the germline J gene comes the end of the CDR3, since the read stops 3 residues before it. The rearrangement links TRBV19 to TRBJ2-1, with D perhaps matching TRBD1 (9 bases). With 6 bases removed from V and 1 base from J, the gap between germline ends came to 19 bases. Germline V gene lookup returns CDR1 LNHDA and CDR2 SQIVND (reference sequence). This CDR3 has 17 amino acids. Here the CDR3 reads CASRDRGTGGSYNEQFF. The DNA read from the CDR3 is TGTGCCAGTAGGGACAGGGGTACGGGGGGGTCCTACAATGAG.

Comments on this clone: From the germline J gene comes the end of the CDR3, since the read stops 3 residues before it. The chain couples TRBV7-2 to TRBJ1-6; D gene ambiguous. The germline V gene has CDR1 SGHTA and CDR2 FQGNSA. This CDR3 is built from 18 residues. V shed 0 bases and J shed 0 bases, with 12 bases lying between them. Incomplete CDR3 DNA: TGTGCCAGCAGCTTAGCAGGCCCCCTGAGCTCCTATAATTCACCC. Translating it yields CASSLAGPLSSYNSP. The entire CDR3 reads CASSLAGPLSSYNSPLHF.

Turning to this clone: The read ends 3 residues before the CDR3 terminus; that terminus is restored from the germline J gene. This chain uses TRBV12-5 with TRBJ1-1; 9 nucleotides align to TRBD1. The CDR3 length is 15 residues. The germline V gene has CDR1 LGHNT and CDR2 FRNRAP. The V segment lost 5 bases and the J segment 1 base; nucleotides outside the gene matches: 5. The CDR3 loop is CASGKQGARNTEAFF. CDR3 DNA (partial): TGTGCTAGTGGTAAACAGGGGGCGCGGAACACTGAA.

Comments on this clone: The read halts 3 residues ahead of the CDR3 end, with the missing end drawn from the germline J gene. The rearrangement joins TRBV11-3 to TRBJ2-5; 9 bases agree with TRBD2. Germline V gives CDR1 SGHNT, CDR2 YENEEA. The junction had 4 bases not matched to a gene; V was cut back by 2 bases and J by 3 bases. The CDR3 is 15 residues long. This CDR3 is CASSLSGLAEETQYF. The CDR3 DNA, read in part, is TGTGCCAGCAGCTTATCGGGACTAGCAGAAGAGACC.

As regards this clone: The read finishes 3 residues shy of the CDR3 end, and the germline J gene is used to complete it. This chain links TRBV7-9 with TRBJ1-1; 9 bases agree with TRBD1. CDR1 and CDR2 from the germline V gene are SEHNR and FQNEAQ (reference sequence). The CDR3 contains 12 residues. The CDR3 reads CASSTQDRGAFF. CDR3 bases read: TGTGCCAGCAGCACCCAAGACAGGGGG.

As for this clone: The read terminates 3 residues ahead of where the CDR3 ends, so the germline J gene completes it. The J gene is TRBJ1-1, the V gene TRBV5-1; tentatively, D is TRBD1 (6 bases). The V gene lost 3 bases and the J gene lost 0 bases, with 12 bases spanning the gap. The CDR3 length is 15 residues. Germline CDR1 SGHRS, CDR2 YFSETQ. The part of the CDR3 DNA that was read is TGCGCCAGCAGCTACAGGGTAGGAATGAACACTGAA. As protein: CASSYRVGMNTE. The whole CDR3 region reads CASSYRVGMNTEAFF.

A note on this clone: Sequencing ends 3 residues short of the CDR3 end; the germline J gene provides the rest. The V gene is TRBV19, the J gene TRBJ2-2; D is ambiguous. CDR1 and CDR2 from the germline V gene are LNHDA and SQIVND (reference sequence). The CDR3 consists of 15 residues. The chain's CDR3 is CASRNPSSYNSPLFF. The covered CDR3 bases are TGTGCCAGTAGGAATCCAAGCTCCTATAATTCACCG. The full variable domain, in which reference TRBV19 and TRBJ2-2 provide the parts outside the CDR3, is DGGITQSPKYLFRKEGQNVTLSCEQNLNHDAMYWYRQDPGQGLRLIYYSQIVNDFQKGDIAEGYSVSREKKESFPLTVTSAQKNPTAFYLCASRNPSSYNSPLFFGEGSRLTVL.

Notes on this clone: The read finishes 3 residues shy of the CDR3 end, and the germline J gene is used to complete it. The rearrangement uses TRBV29-1 and TRBJ2-5; D is perhaps TRBD2 (5 bases). CDR1 and CDR2 from the germline V gene are SQVTM and ANQGSEA. V lost 4 bases and J 5 bases, leaving 23 bases between the germline ends. This CDR3 spans 16 amino acids. The covered CDR3 bases are TGCAGCGTTGGAACCCCGGGGTTTTCAGGCGCGGAGACC. Amino acids: CSVGTPGFSGAET. The full CDR3 protein is CSVGTPGFSGAETQYF. Using reference TRBV29-1 and TRBJ2-5 for the parts outside the CDR3, the full variable domain is SAVISQKPSRDICQRGTSLTIQCQVDSQVTMMFWYRQQPGQSLTLIATANQGSEATYESGFVIDKFPISRPNLTFSTLTVSNMSPEDSSIYLCSVGTPGFSGAETQYFGPGTRLLVL.

As for this clone: The sequenced fragment ends 3 residues before the CDR3 boundary, so the rest is inferred from the germline J gene. V and J are TRBV6-1 and TRBJ2-3, with D tentatively TRBD2 (6 bases). Germline-derived CDR1 and CDR2 are MNHNS and SASEGT. This CDR3 has 13 amino acids. The CDR3 spells CASSALARETQYF. Partial CDR3 DNA: TGTGCCAGCAGTGCTCTAGCGCGCGAGACG.

In the case of this clone: The read terminates 3 residues before the CDR3 end, so the remaining end is supplied by the germline J gene. This chain links TRBV5-1 with TRBJ1-6; 8 positions match TRBD1. This CDR3 contains 15 residues. The V gene end was trimmed by 0 bases and the J gene end by 10 bases; junction bases not matched to a gene: 6. Germline V gene sequence: CDR1 SGHRS, CDR2 YFSETQ. The sequenced CDR3 bases are TGCGCCAGCAGCTTGGGGGCAGGGGGCACGTCACCC. It translates to CASSLGAGGTSP. The entire CDR3 protein is CASSLGAGGTSPLHF.

Incomplete CDR3 DNA: TGTGCCAGCAGACCGACCGGGACAGCCAATTCACCC. It codes for CASRPTGTANSP. The complete CDR3 protein is CASRPTGTANSPLHF. This chain connects TRBV5-6 to TRBJ1-6; 7 bases line up with TRBD1. With the read ending 3 residues before the CDR3 end, the germline J gene is used to fill in that end. The CDR3 has 15 amino acids. Trimming cost V 5 bases and J 7 bases; bases outside gene matches: 9. Germline assignment: CDR1 SGHDT and CDR2 YYEEEE.

With respect to this clone: The read comes to an end 3 residues before the CDR3 does, leaving the germline J gene to fill in the end. The J gene is TRBJ2-7, the V gene TRBV20-1; 12 bases are shared with TRBD1. Germline values: CDR1 DFQATT, CDR2 SNEGSKA (reference sequence). V was clipped by 6 bases and J by 4 bases; unmatched bases: 7. The CDR3 runs to 14 residues. CDR3 sequence reads: CSATSGQGAYEQYF. The sequenced part of the CDR3 DNA is TGCAGTGCCACGTCGGGACAGGGGGCTTACGAG.

CDR3 residues: CASSPRWTSGRSYEQYF. CDR3 DNA, as far as it was read: TGTGCCAGCTCACCACGATGGACTAGCGGGAGAAGCTACGAG. The chain couples TRBV18 to TRBJ2-7, with 13 bases that match TRBD2. The CDR3 extends 3 residues past the end of the read, so its final part is completed from the germline J gene. This CDR3 is built from 17 residues. Germline V gene data show CDR1 as KGHSH and CDR2 as LQKENI. V trimming: 1 base; J trimming: 3 bases; junction bases outside the gene matches: 6.

A note on this clone: Read coverage stops 3 residues before the CDR3 terminus; the germline J gene supplies the remainder. The chain uses TRBV2 and TRBJ1-1; perhaps TRBD1 as D (6 bases). The length of the CDR3 is 12 residues. Germline assignment: CDR1 SNHLY and CDR2 FYNNEI. Trimming removed 6 bases from V and 4 bases from J, with 9 bases in between. The part of the CDR3 DNA that was read is TGTGCCAGCAGCAGCAGGGGCACTGAA. Its protein product is CASSSRGTE. The entire CDR3 sequence reads CASSSRGTEAFF.

A remark on this clone: The sequenced fragment ends 3 residues before the CDR3 boundary, so the rest is inferred from the germline J gene. The chain combines TRBV6-2 or TRBV6-3 with TRBJ1-6; possible D gene TRBD1, 6 bases. Germline values: CDR1 MNHEY, CDR2 SVGEGT. The CDR3 consists of 14 residues. V was pared by 2 bases and J by 10 bases, with 12 bases between. CDR3 sequence: CASSYLGQPSPLHF. The CDR3 DNA, read in part, is TGTGCCAGCAGTTACCTTGGACAGCCATCACCC.

Details on this clone: The read ends 3 residues early relative to the CDR3; the germline J gene fills the gap. This chain links TRBV7-9 with TRBJ2-4; D possibly corresponds to TRBD1 (6 bases). Germline assignment: CDR1 SEHNR and CDR2 FQNEAQ (reference sequence). This CDR3 has 12 amino acids. The CDR3 sequence: CASIRQEPNQYF. The DNA read from the CDR3 is TGTGCCAGCATCAGACAGGAACCGAAT.

Worth noting for this clone: The missing CDR3 end, 3 residues past where the read stops, is filled in from the germline J gene. The genes are TRBV4-1 and TRBJ2-3; D unresolved. The V and J ends lost 8 bases and 3 bases respectively, with 12 bases between them. CDR1 MGHRA and CDR2 YSYEKL come from the germline V gene. CDR3 length equals 13 residues. The part of the CDR3 DNA that was read is TGCGCCAGCGCCAATTCTAGGACAGATACG. Its translation: CASANSRTDT. In full, the CDR3 reads CASANSRTDTQYF.

Partial CDR3 DNA: TGTGCCACCAGCAGTTCTAGCGGATACGAG. Translating gives CATSSSSGYE. The full CDR3 protein is CATSSSSGYEQYF. The chain uses TRBV15 and TRBJ2-7; 7 bases are a match to TRBD2. The read halts 3 residues ahead of the CDR3 end, with the missing end drawn from the germline J gene. With V trimmed by 3 bases and J by 4 bases, 3 bases remained unmatched. The germline V gene encodes CDR1 LNHNV and CDR2 YYDKDF (reference sequence). This CDR3 contains 13 residues.

With respect to this clone: The sequenced fragment ends 3 residues before the CDR3 boundary, so the rest is inferred from the germline J gene. The chain employs TRBV10-3 and TRBJ2-6; TRBD1 matches at 9 bases. Germline values: CDR1 ENHRY, CDR2 SYGVKD. The CDR3 has 16 residues. Losses at the gene ends were 6 bases for V and 12 bases for J; bases not matched to a gene: 15. The CDR3 region is CAIRTGQGIHLGVLTF. The CDR3 DNA, read in part, is TGTGCCATCAGGACGGGACAGGGTATTCACTTGGGCGTC.

Note on this clone: The read ends 3 residues shy of where the CDR3 ends; the end is completed using the germline J gene. The chain joins TRBV20-1 to TRBJ2-1, with TRBD2 identical over 8 bases. Germline loops: CDR1 DFQATT, CDR2 SNEGSKA (reference sequence). Trimming at V came to 6 bases and at J to 7 bases, leaving 14 bases not matched to a gene. The CDR3 is made up of 15 amino acids. The DNA read from the CDR3 is TGCAGTGCGGACCGACTAGCGTCCGGTTCGAATGAG. Translating it yields CSADRLASGSNE. The CDR3 reads in full as CSADRLASGSNEQFF.

As to this clone: The read stops 3 residues short of the end of the CDR3; the missing end is completed from the germline J gene. The V and J genes are TRBV18 and TRBJ2-3, with 8 bases identical to TRBD1. Germline V gene sequence: CDR1 KGHSH, CDR2 LQKENI. The CDR3 is 15 amino acids. Trimming at V came to 2 bases and at J to 6 bases, leaving 7 bases not matched to a gene. Partial CDR3 DNA: TGTGCCAGCTCACCAGATCGGTACAGGGGGGATACG. Translated, it gives CASSPDRYRGDT. The entire CDR3 is CASSPDRYRGDTQYF.

Concerning this clone: Sequencing ends 3 residues short of the CDR3 end; the germline J gene provides the rest. The chain recombines TRBV18 with TRBJ2-7; D is unclear. Germline V gene lookup returns CDR1 KGHSH and CDR2 LQKENI. This CDR3 spans 14 amino acids. With 4 bases removed from V and 1 base from J, the gap between germline ends came to 11 bases. The CDR3 loop reads CASSRIDNSYEQYF. CDR3 DNA, as far as it was read: TGTGCCAGCTCACGGATTGACAATTCCTACGAG.

Notes on this clone: The read is 3 residues too short to cover the CDR3 end, so that end is filled in from the germline J gene. This chain connects TRBV19 to TRBJ2-5, with no clear D. The CDR3 has 13 amino acids. The V gene lost 5 bases and the J gene lost 3 bases, with 10 bases spanning the gap. CDR1 is LNHDA and CDR2 is SQIVND in the germline V gene (reference sequence). The covered CDR3 bases are TGTGCCAGTAGTCCCCAGGCCGAAGAGACC. Encoded protein: CASSPQAEET. The whole CDR3 region reads CASSPQAEETQYF.

About this clone: The read gets to within 3 residues of the CDR3 end, and the germline J gene fills in the rest. The rearrangement joins TRBV5-1 to TRBJ2-2; TRBD1 matches 7 bases. CDR3 length equals 15 residues. J was trimmed by 6 bases and V by 4 bases; bases with no gene match: 9. The germline CDR1 and CDR2 sequences are SGHRS and YFSETQ. The CDR3: CASSLYRQGAGELFF. The covered CDR3 bases are TGCGCCAGCAGCCTTTATCGACAGGGAGCCGGGGAG.

The CDR3 here is CASSFSTSDRVYEQYF. The sequenced CDR3 bases are TGTGCCAGCAGTTTCTCCACTAGCGACCGAGTCTACGAG. This rearrangement joins TRBV6-2 or TRBV6-3 to TRBJ2-7, with 7 nucleotides matching TRBD2. Coverage ceases 3 residues before the CDR3 finishes, and the germline J gene fills in the end. The V segment lost 4 bases and the J segment 3 bases; nucleotides outside the gene matches: 12. CDR1 is MNHEY and CDR2 is SVGEGT in the germline V gene. The CDR3 totals 16 residues.

To note about this clone: The missing CDR3 end, 3 residues past where the read stops, is filled in from the germline J gene. The rearrangement joins TRBV10-3 to TRBJ2-7; 10 bases map to TRBD2. The CDR3 length is 14 residues. Losses at the gene ends were 4 bases for V and 3 bases for J; bases not matched to a gene: 3. In germline, CDR1 is ENHRY, CDR2 SYGVKD. The sequenced CDR3 bases are TGTGCCATCAGTGGGACTAGCGGCATCTACGAG. It translates to CAISGTSGIYE. The complete CDR3 sequence is CAISGTSGIYEQYF.

The sequenced CDR3 bases are TGCGCCAGCACAGCGGGTAACACCGGGGAG. Amino acids: CASTAGNTGE. The full-length CDR3 reads as CASTAGNTGELFF. The chain recombines TRBV10-2 with TRBJ2-2, with a tentative D call TRBD2 (6 bases). The observed sequence ends 3 residues before the CDR3 terminus, with the missing tail filled in from the germline J gene. CDR3 size: 13 residues. Germline V gene data show CDR1 as WSHSY and CDR2 as SAAADI. V was pared by 7 bases and J by 2 bases, with 8 bases between.

As for this clone: The read terminates 3 residues before the CDR3 end, so the remaining end is supplied by the germline J gene. This chain uses TRBV5-1 with TRBJ1-1; D is perhaps TRBD1 (5 bases). The germline V gene encodes CDR1 SGHRS and CDR2 YFSETQ. This CDR3 contains 13 residues. The ends were cut back, 1 base at V and 4 bases at J, with 8 bases in the middle. CDR3 sequence: CASSLSGGTEAFF. The part of the CDR3 DNA that was read is TGCGCCAGCAGCTTGTCGGGGGGCACTGAA.

A note on this clone: The read falls 3 residues short of the CDR3 end, and the missing part is taken from the germline J gene. This sequence joins TRBV19 and TRBJ1-5, with no clear D. The germline V gene has CDR1 LNHDA and CDR2 SQIVND (reference sequence). Trimming took off 3 bases at V and 1 base at J, with 7 bases between the two ends. The CDR3 contains 14 residues. CDR3 in amino acids: CASSILVSNQPQHF. The CDR3 DNA, read in part, is TGTGCCAGTAGTATCCTTGTCAGCAATCAGCCC.

On this clone: The read finishes 3 residues shy of the CDR3 end, and the germline J gene is used to complete it. The chain couples TRBV30 to TRBJ1-2; tentative D call: TRBD1 (6 bases). V lost 4 bases, J lost 2 bases, and 14 bases lay in between. The CDR3 contains 14 residues. Germline V gives CDR1 GTSNPN, CDR2 SVGIG (reference sequence). The CDR3 sequence is CAWTSGAHNYGYTF. The DNA read from the CDR3 is TGTGCCTGGACTTCAGGGGCCCACAACTATGGC.

Worth noting for this clone: The read gets to within 3 residues of the CDR3 end, and the germline J gene fills in the rest. V and J are TRBV30 and TRBJ2-7; 10 bases are shared with TRBD2. V lost 6 bases and J lost 5; bases outside the gene matches: 7. Germline loops: CDR1 GTSNPN, CDR2 SVGIG (reference sequence). This CDR3 spans 13 amino acids. The part of the CDR3 DNA that was read is TGTGCCTGCCAACTAGCGGGGATACACGAG. Translating gives CACQLAGIHE. The full CDR3 sequence reads CACQLAGIHEQYF.